Listed below are T cell receptor beta chains from one sample, sequenced in a study of blood T cell repertoires in COVID-19. Some clones are missing from TCRdb's copy, which holds only in-frame ones; the method was immunoSEQ multiplex PCR. Here the sample spans about 230,000 clones, roughly four fifths being singletons. The sample was peripheral blood. These receptors originate from a man aged 45-65 years with active or convalescent COVID-19. Each CDR3 is given with its conserved first and last residue. Fields, in order: D gene, V gene, clone size, J gene, CDR3 protein, CDR3 DNA. The D gene is left open where the match is weak. Clone size is shown for a subset of rows, as once, few, many or a class of expanded clone.

TRBD2	TRBV5-8	once	TRBJ2-1	CASSRTSGSSNEQFF	TGTGCCAGCAGCCGGACTAGCGGGTCCTCCAATGAGCAGTTCTTC
TRBD1	TRBV5-1	-	TRBJ2-3	CASSIGQGAGPSTDTQYF	TGCGCCAGCAGCATCGGACAGGGGGCGGGTCCAAGCACAGATACGCAGTATTTT
TRBD1	TRBV5-1	-	TRBJ2-1	CASSSQGVGNEQFF	TGCGCCAGCAGCTCACAGGGGGTGGGCAATGAGCAGTTCTTC
-	TRBV21-1	-	TRBJ1-4	CASPQSRTGFVPNEKLFF	TGTGCCAGCCCCCAATCCAGGACAGGGTTTGTTCCTAATGAAAAACTGTTTTTT
TRBD2	TRBV7-2	-	TRBJ2-1	CASSTRGGAYNEQFF	TGTGCCAGCAGCACTCGCGGGGGGGCCTACAATGAGCAGTTCTTC
TRBD1	TRBV7-6	-	TRBJ2-1	CASSQRTGTNEQFF	TGTGCCAGCAGCCAGAGGACAGGGACCAATGAGCAGTTCTTC
-	TRBV7-3	-	TRBJ2-1	CASSLPLGRAYNEQFF	TGTGCCAGCAGCTTACCTTTAGGGCGGGCATACAATGAGCAGTTCTTC
TRBD2	TRBV27	-	TRBJ2-5	CASSELAEETQYF	TGTGCCAGCAGTGAACTAGCGGAAGAGACCCAGTACTTC
-	TRBV19	once	TRBJ2-5	CASSPTGGEAQYF	TGTGCCAGTAGTCCAACCGGGGGTGAGGCCCAGTACTTC
-	TRBV3-1/TRBV3-2	-	TRBJ1-2	CASSQGQTNYGYTF	TGTGCCAGCAGCCAAGGGCAGACTAACTATGGCTACACCTTC
-	TRBV27	-	TRBJ1-1	CASRENMNTEAFF	TGTGCCAGCAGGGAGAATATGAACACTGAAGCTTTCTTT
-	TRBV12-5	-	TRBJ2-6	CASGLAQGTGANVLTF	TGTGCTAGTGGTTTGGCTCAGGGCACTGGGGCCAACGTCCTGACTTTC
-	TRBV9	-	TRBJ2-1	CASSSTFNNEQFF	TGTGCCAGCAGCAGTACATTTAACAATGAGCAGTTCTTC
-	TRBV18	-	TRBJ1-5	CANTTLGQMEFSNQPQHF	TGTGCCAATACAACCTTGGGGCAGATGGAATTTAGCAATCAGCCCCAGCATTTT
-	TRBV3-1/TRBV3-2	-	TRBJ1-4	CASSQDPGYEKLFF	TGTGCCAGCAGCCAAGATCCCGGGTATGAAAAACTGTTTTTT
-	TRBV5-4	once	TRBJ1-5	CASSKQGQNQPQHF	TGTGCCAGCAGTAAACAGGGCCAGAATCAGCCCCAGCATTTT
-	TRBV5-1	-	TRBJ1-2	CASSLEGVDYGYTF	TGCGCCAGCAGCTTGGAAGGGGTGGACTATGGCTACACCTTC
TRBD1	TRBV30	once	TRBJ2-6	CAWSGQGAVSGANVLTF	TGTGCCTGGAGTGGACAGGGGGCTGTTTCAGGGGCCAACGTCCTGACTTTC
-	TRBV2	-	TRBJ1-2	CASSEINPANYGYTF	TGTGCCAGCAGCGAAATAAATCCAGCTAACTATGGCTACACCTTC
-	TRBV25-1	-	TRBJ2-1	CASRPRGSSYNEQFF	TGTGCCAGCAGGCCAAGGGGGAGCTCCTACAATGAGCAGTTCTTC
-	TRBV5-4	-	TRBJ2-2	CATLNQGGGELFF	TGTGCCACCCTAAACCAGGGAGGCGGGGAGCTGTTTTTT
TRBD1	TRBV13	-	TRBJ2-3	CASSPPLHRGRTDTQYF	TGTGCCAGCAGCCCACCCCTTCACAGGGGGCGGACAGATACGCAGTATTTT
-	TRBV21-1	-	TRBJ1-4	CASSKWRGRAEKLFF	TGTGCCAGCAGCAAATGGCGGGGGCGGGCGGAAAAACTGTTTTTT
TRBD1	TRBV5-8	-	TRBJ1-2	CASSLDRDRGPDYGYTF	TGTGCCAGCAGCTTGGACCGGGACAGGGGGCCTGACTATGGCTACACCTTC
-	TRBV14	-	TRBJ1-3	CASSQGSGSSGNTIYF	TGTGCCAGCAGCCAAGGTTCGGGAAGCTCTGGAAACACCATATATTTT
TRBD1	TRBV6-6	-	TRBJ2-7	CASSASSGQSYEQYF	TGTGCCAGCAGTGCATCATCGGGACAGAGCTACGAGCAGTACTTC
TRBD2	TRBV7-2	once	TRBJ2-1	CASSFRRGGLNEQFF	TGTGCCAGCAGCTTTAGGCGGGGGGGCCTCAATGAGCAGTTCTTC
-	TRBV6-2/TRBV6-3	-	TRBJ1-2	CASSYSKAGLKSNYGYTF	TGTGCCAGCAGTTACTCAAAGGCAGGATTAAAATCTAACTATGGCTACACCTTC
TRBD1	TRBV28	once	TRBJ2-2	CASRHRGYTGELFF	TGTGCCAGCAGACACAGGGGGTACACCGGGGAGCTGTTTTTT
-	TRBV5-6	-	TRBJ2-1	CASSLTQDNEQFF	TGTGCCAGCAGCTTGACACAGGACAATGAGCAGTTCTTC
-	TRBV7-3	-	TRBJ2-3	CASSLTPVPTDTQYF	TGTGCCAGCAGCTTAACCCCGGTACCCACAGATACGCAGTATTTT
TRBD1	TRBV24-1	-	TRBJ2-5	CATSDFRDRGRETQYF	TGTGCCACCAGTGATTTTCGGGACAGGGGGAGAGAGACCCAGTACTTC
-	TRBV28	-	TRBJ1-3	CASSLSGDLSGNTIYF	TGTGCCAGCAGTTTATCGGGGGACCTCTCTGGAAACACCATATATTTT
TRBD1	TRBV28	once	TRBJ1-6	CASSPNRGINSPLHF	TGTGCCAGCAGTCCAAACAGGGGGATAAATTCACCCCTCCACTTT
-	TRBV7-8	once	TRBJ1-2	CASSLGALNYGYTF	TGTGCCAGCAGCTTGGGCGCCCTTAACTATGGCTACACCTTC
-	TRBV11-3	-	TRBJ1-1	CASSLKRNTEAFF	TGTGCCAGCAGCTTAAAGCGGAACACTGAAGCTTTCTTT
-	TRBV5-1	-	TRBJ1-4	CASSPERSFGEKLFF	TGCGCCAGCAGTCCAGAACGCTCATTCGGGGAAAAACTGTTTTTT
-	TRBV7-7	-	TRBJ1-3	CASSLEGVGGNTIYF	TGTGCCAGCAGCTTAGAAGGGGTCGGTGGAAACACCATATATTTT
TRBD2	TRBV10-1	-	TRBJ2-3	CASSTTGTSGGAPRTQYF	TGCGCCAGCAGTACTACCGGGACTAGCGGGGGGGCACCGAGAACGCAGTATTTT
TRBD2	TRBV9	-	TRBJ2-7	CASSSGTSIHEQYF	TGTGCCAGCAGCTCCGGGACTAGCATCCACGAGCAGTACTTC
-	TRBV3-1/TRBV3-2	-	TRBJ2-7	CASSRRGGTYEQYF	TGTGCCAGCAGCCGCCGCGGCGGTACCTACGAGCAGTACTTC
TRBD1	TRBV28	-	TRBJ1-4	CASSSNRGTNEKLFF	TGTGCCAGCAGTTCCAACAGGGGGACTAATGAAAAACTGTTTTTT
-	TRBV7-9	-	TRBJ1-4	CASSKLLGGEKLFF	TGTGCCAGCAGCAAACTGCTCGGGGGGGAAAAACTGTTTTTT
-	TRBV19	-	TRBJ2-1	CASSPRRAQRNEQFF	TGTGCCAGTAGTCCTCGGAGGGCCCAACGGAATGAGCAGTTCTTC
TRBD1	TRBV6-5	few	TRBJ1-6	CATEIRQGNSPLHF	TGTGCCACCGAAATTCGACAGGGGAATTCACCCCTCCACTTT
TRBD2	TRBV7-2	-	TRBJ2-1	CASSPGLAGVYEQFF	TGTGCCAGCAGCCCCGGACTAGCGGGTGTTTATGAGCAGTTCTTC
-	TRBV27	-	TRBJ1-2	CASRLQGEGGYTF	TGTGCCAGCAGACTACAGGGCGAGGGAGGCTACACCTTC
-	TRBV9	-	TRBJ2-1	CASSVGVQVSYNEQFF	TGTGCCAGCAGCGTAGGGGTACAGGTCTCCTACAATGAGCAGTTCTTC
-	TRBV2	few	TRBJ1-5	CASRTIQGQPQHF	TGTGCCAGCAGGACCATACAGGGCCAGCCCCAGCATTTT
TRBD1	TRBV19	few	TRBJ1-2	CASRSSTGGTTGYTF	TGTGCCAGTAGAAGCTCGACAGGGGGAACTACTGGCTACACCTTC
-	TRBV18	-	TRBJ1-1	CASSLQDRNTEAFF	TGTGCCAGCTCACTGCAGGACAGGAACACTGAAGCTTTCTTT
TRBD1	TRBV19	-	TRBJ1-5	CASSTAGTGYQPQHF	TGTGCCAGTAGTACCGCCGGGACAGGGTATCAGCCCCAGCATTTT
-	TRBV14	-	TRBJ2-1	CASSVGQNYNEQFF	TGTGCCAGCAGCGTCGGACAGAACTACAATGAGCAGTTCTTC
TRBD1	TRBV6-5	-	TRBJ2-5	CASRDRGQIRETQYF	TGTGCCAGCAGGGACAGGGGGCAGATTCGAGAGACCCAGTACTTC
-	TRBV24-1	few	TRBJ1-5	CATSDLLEGNSNQPQHF	TGTGCCACCAGTGATTTGCTGGAGGGAAATAGCAATCAGCCCCAGCATTTT
TRBD1	TRBV28	-	TRBJ1-1	CASSLDRVNTEAFF	TGTGCCAGCAGTTTAGACAGGGTAAACACTGAAGCTTTCTTT